Listed below are T cell receptor beta chains from one sample, sequenced in a study of OX40 agonist ivuxolimab in advanced cancers. Only in-frame clones appear in the TCRdb table, and some are missing; sequencing was by immunoSEQ multiplex PCR. The sample lists more than 85,000 clones, about 90% seen once, with 1.5% to 2% in the top ten. This sample comprised CD4+ or CD8+ T cells sorted from blood, obtained in a trial of the OX40 agonist ivuxolimab. The source is an adult with an advanced solid tumor such as melanoma, head and neck, liver or kidney cancer. The CDR3 runs from the conserved cysteine through the conserved F or W.

j_call,v_call,cdr3_aa
TRBJ2-1,TRBV14,CASKGTGGHYYNEQFF
TRBJ1-2,TRBV28,CASRLQGYGYTF
TRBJ1-1,TRBV7-8,CASSLGGTPRGAFF
TRBJ2-4,TRBV7-3,CASSLTGTGKNIQYF
TRBJ2-3,TRBV7-8,CASSLVLAGSGTDTQYF
TRBJ2-2,TRBV5-6,CASSPRVGFNFRITGELFF
TRBJ2-1,TRBV7-8,CASSLVWGEWAYNEQFF
TRBJ1-2,TRBV4-1,CASSQGATGAPYGYTF
TRBJ1-1,TRBV30,CAWSGQVNTEAFF
TRBJ2-7,TRBV4-2,CASSLGAGSYEQYF
TRBJ2-7,TRBV4-3,CASSQDLETSGSWRRGEQYF
TRBJ1-2,TRBV6-5,CASSRDTFYGYTF
TRBJ2-7,TRBV6-5,CASSPDRGSYEQYF
TRBJ2-2,TRBV7-3,CATSSRGNTGELFF
TRBJ1-1,TRBV6-6,CASSYGQGGGTEAFF
TRBJ2-7,TRBV4-3,CASSQKKLGVGYEQYF
TRBJ2-3,TRBV4-3,CASSQESSSQGGPYSTDTQYF
TRBJ2-7,TRBV7-2,CASSLARVGGEQYF
TRBJ2-2,TRBV18,CASSLLATDTGELFF
TRBJ2-3,TRBV2,CASSRGLALLQDTQYF
TRBJ1-5,TRBV19,CASSIEREAPYQHF